This TCR beta chain was identified during a study of OX40 agonist ivuxolimab in advanced cancers. Per germline, CDR1 LNHDA and CDR2 SQIVND (reference sequence). This CDR3 comprises 14 residues. V lost 5 bases and J lost 4; bases outside the gene matches: 5. This clone was observed a handful of times. No antigen is known for it. Sequenced by immunoSEQ multiplex PCR; TCRdb stores in-frame clones only, minus some. The table has 50,000 to 65,000 clones, roughly four fifths seen once. Notes on the study in general: Expanded clones were, on average, more numerous among CD8+ T cells than CD4+. Doses of 0.1 to 3.0 mg/kg were accompanied by clonal expansion of CD4+ and CD8+ blood T cells by week 6.

The receptor comes from an adult with an advanced solid tumor such as melanoma, head and neck, liver or kidney cancer. The chain couples TRBV19 to TRBJ2-5; 9 bases align to TRBD1. This sample comprised CD4+ or CD8+ T cells sorted from blood, obtained in a trial of the OX40 agonist ivuxolimab. This chain's CDR3 is CASSAGTGIETQYF. CDR3 nucleotides: TGTGCCAGTAGTGCGGGGACAGGGATAGAGACCCAGTACTTC. Complete variable domain (other parts from reference TRBV19 and TRBJ2-5): DGGITQSPKYLFRKEGQNVTLSCEQNLNHDAMYWYRQDPGQGLRLIYYSQIVNDFQKGDIAEGYSVSREKKESFPLTVTSAQKNPTAFYLCASSAGTGIETQYFGPGTRLLVL.